The 16 T cell receptor beta chains given below trace back to one sample, sequenced in a study of blood T cell repertoires in COVID-19. Some clones are missing from TCRdb's copy, which holds only in-frame ones; the method was immunoSEQ multiplex PCR. The top ten hold about 1.5% of the sample, which has over 400,000 clones, roughly 85% seen once. Sample: peripheral blood. These receptors originate from a woman in her 30s with active or convalescent COVID-19.

The V and J genes are TRBV9 and TRBJ1-3; no clear D. This CDR3 is built from 16 residues. Trimming removed 0 bases at V and 4 bases at J, with 14 bases between. The germline gives CDR1 SGDLS, CDR2 YYNGEE. CDR3: CASSVAVANQGNTIYF. The CDR3 DNA sequence: TGTGCCAGCAGCGTAGCCGTAGCCAACCAAGGAAACACCATATATTTT.

The chain's CDR3 is CATSPGLSTDTQYF. The DNA of the CDR3 is TGTGCCACCTCACCGGGGTTAAGCACAGATACGCAGTATTTT. This chain connects TRBV15 to TRBJ2-3; a possible D gene is TRBD2 (5 bases). Germline V lookup: CDR1 LNHNV, CDR2 YYDKDF (reference sequence). Trimming stripped 8 bases from V and 0 bases from J, with 12 bases between. The CDR3 consists of 14 residues. The variable domain in full, completed from reference TRBV15 and TRBJ2-3, reads DAMVIQNPRYQVTQFGKPVTLSCSQTLNHNVMYWYQQKSSQAPKLLFHYYDKDFNNEADTPDNFQSRRPNTSFCFLDIRSPGLGDTAMYLCATSPGLSTDTQYFGPGTRLTVL.

The CDR3 DNA sequence: TGTGCCAGCAGCGAAGGGCTAGCGGGATCAGAGACCCAGTACTTC. Its protein product is CASSEGLAGSETQYF. The chain has TRBV14 and TRBJ2-5, with 9 nucleotides matching TRBD2. With V trimmed by 5 bases and J by 4 bases, 8 bases remained unmatched. This CDR3 is built from 15 residues. Per germline, CDR1 SGHDN and CDR2 FVKESK.

The rearrangement links TRBV5-1 to TRBJ2-7, with TRBD2 identical over 13 bases. The V gene end was trimmed by 0 bases and the J gene end by 0 bases; junction bases not matched to a gene: 0. CDR1 is SGHRS, CDR2 YFSETQ, per germline. The CDR3 extends over 16 amino acids. The CDR3 loop reads CASSLGTSGSSYEQYF. The DNA of the CDR3 is TGCGCCAGCAGCTTGGGGACTAGCGGGAGCTCCTACGAGCAGTACTTC.

The rearrangement uses TRBV5-1 and TRBJ1-1, with D maybe TRBD1 (6 bases). CDR3 size: 14 residues. Trimming took off 6 bases at V and 1 base at J, with 13 bases between the two ends. CDR1 is SGHRS, CDR2 YFSETQ, per germline. In DNA, the CDR3 is TGCGCCAGCAAACAGGGTAAGGGGAACACTGAAGCTTTCTTT. This translates into CASKQGKGNTEAFF.

V and J are TRBV10-1 and TRBJ2-2, with 7 nucleotides matching TRBD1. There are 15 residues in the CDR3. Germline V gene lookup returns CDR1 WNHNN and CDR2 SYGVQD (reference sequence). V was clipped by 6 bases and J by 2 bases; unmatched bases: 6. CDR3 DNA sequence: TGCGCCAGCAGCACAGGGGTCGGCAACACCGGGGAGCTGTTTTTT. Translation: CASSTGVGNTGELFF.

The chain links TRBV3-1 (or the pseudogene TRBV3-2) to TRBJ2-2, with D tentatively TRBD2 (5 bases). This CDR3 spans 15 amino acids. The germline V and J ends were trimmed by 3 bases and 0 bases, with 8 bases remaining between them. Germline V CDR1 and CDR2: LGHDT, YNNKEL (reference sequence). This CDR3 is CASSQGVTNTGELFF. As DNA, the CDR3 is TGTGCCAGCAGCCAGGGAGTGACGAACACCGGGGAGCTGTTTTTT.

The gene calls are TRBV21-1 and TRBJ1-3; the table calls TRBD1, which could not be checked here. TRBV21-1 is an annotated pseudogene. The CDR3 consists of 16 residues. CDR3 nucleotides: TGTGCCAGCAGCAAAAACAGAAAGGTACCTGGAAACACCATATATTTT. Translation: CASSKNRKVPGNTIYF.

The V call is TRBV27, the J call TRBJ1-2; 8 bases match TRBD1. Looked up from germline, CDR1 is MNHEY and CDR2 is SMNVEV (reference sequence). Trimming at V came to 5 bases and at J to 7 bases, leaving 9 bases not matched to a gene. CDR3 length: 14 residues. The CDR3 spells CASSQRDRGGGYTF. The CDR3, as DNA: TGTGCCAGCAGTCAAAGAGACAGGGGTGGTGGCTACACCTTC.

The genes are TRBV7-2 and TRBJ1-5; no definite D call. V was clipped by 2 bases and J by 0 bases, with 8 bases between them. CDR3 size: 15 residues. Germline-derived CDR1 and CDR2 are SGHTA and FQGNSA. The CDR3 protein is CASSLPGGSNQPQHF. Here the CDR3 DNA reads TGTGCCAGCAGCTTACCGGGAGGTAGCAATCAGCCCCAGCATTTT.

J is TRBJ1-1 and V is TRBV27; D uncertain. Germline CDR1 is MNHEY and CDR2 is SMNVEV (reference sequence). The CDR3 consists of 13 residues. The ends were cut back, 2 bases at V and 1 base at J, with 5 bases in the middle. The CDR3 bases are TGTGCCAGCAGTTTAGGCACGAACACTGAAGCTTTCTTT. This gives the protein CASSLGTNTEAFF.

The count of this clone is one. The rearrangement links TRBV5-1 to TRBJ1-6, with D possibly matching TRBD1 (6 bases). Germline V gene data show CDR1 as SGHRS and CDR2 as YFSETQ. The CDR3 has 16 amino acids. V was clipped by 1 base and J by 8 bases, with 16 bases between them. The CDR3 sequence is CASSLNPGDEDSPLHF. DNA for the CDR3: TGCGCCAGCAGCTTGAACCCAGGGGACGAAGATTCACCCCTCCACTTT. The full variable domain, completed using reference TRBV5-1 and TRBJ1-6, is KAGVTQTPRYLIKTRGQQVTLSCSPISGHRSVSWYQQTPGQGLQFLFEYFSETQRNKGNFPGRFSGRQFSNSRSEMNVSTLELGDSALYLCASSLNPGDEDSPLHFGNGTRLTVT.

This clone was recorded a few times. The V call is TRBV19, the J call TRBJ1-1, with TRBD1 identical over 7 bases. Germline V gene sequence: CDR1 LNHDA, CDR2 SQIVND (reference sequence). V lost 2 bases, J lost 3 bases, and 12 bases stayed unmatched. The CDR3 contains 17 residues. CDR3 DNA: TGTGCCAGTAGTATACGGCGTTCCCAGGGGGTCGACACTGAAGCTTTCTTT. Amino acid sequence: CASSIRRSQGVDTEAFF.

This clone was seen a few times. The chain links TRBV12-3 or TRBV12-4 to TRBJ1-1; tentatively, D is TRBD1 (6 bases). V dropped 2 bases and J dropped 5 bases, with 9 bases sitting between them. The CDR3 extends over 13 amino acids. CDR3 residues: CASSLQGRTEAFF. In nucleotides, the CDR3 is TGTGCCAGCAGTTTACAGGGGCGGACTGAAGCTTTCTTT.

The genes are TRBV5-4 and TRBJ1-3; 8 bases align to TRBD1. In germline, CDR1 is SGHNT, CDR2 YYREEE (reference sequence). This CDR3 comprises 17 residues. J lost 0 bases, V lost 4 bases, and 9 bases had no gene match. DNA for the CDR3: TGTGCCAGCAGCCCTGCCCCGACAGGGGCCTCTGGAAACACCATATATTTT. Translation: CASSPAPTGASGNTIYF.

The chain's CDR3 is CATSTRTGRGMNTEAFF. As DNA, the CDR3 is TGTGCCACCAGCACAAGGACAGGGAGGGGGATGAACACTGAAGCTTTCTTT. This chain uses TRBV15 with TRBJ1-1; 8 bases line up with TRBD1. The V gene end was trimmed by 4 bases and the J gene end by 0 bases; junction bases not matched to a gene: 10. CDR1 LNHNV and CDR2 YYDKDF come from the germline V gene (reference sequence). CDR3 length: 17 residues. The full variable domain, rest sourced from reference TRBV15 and TRBJ1-1, is DAMVIQNPRYQVTQFGKPVTLSCSQTLNHNVMYWYQQKSSQAPKLLFHYYDKDFNNEADTPDNFQSRRPNTSFCFLDIRSPGLGDTAMYLCATSTRTGRGMNTEAFFGQGTRLTVV.